This TCR beta chain was observed in a study of blood T cell repertoires in COVID-19 (dated by TCRdb to about 2020). Study-level background: Samples covering the acute and convalescent phases of COVID-19 were provided by collaborators in the United States, Italy and Spain. The prospective study material was composed of cDNA or gDNA derived from T cells, B-cell-depleted T cells, or PBMCs. The dataset comprised deeply sampled blood TCRbeta repertoires from subjects exposed to, actively infected with, or recovered from COVID-19. The repertoires were released in a freely available public database intended as a resource for research on the immune response to SARS-CoV-2. A de-identified subject ID, COVID-19 status, age in years and sex were almost always included in the sample metadata. Where available, HLA class I and class II types were obtained from metadata supplied by the sample provider rather than from assay-based typing. Samples came from the ongoing ImmuneRACE study (first 160 participants) plus 1,254 subjects from 6 global collaborators.

The immunoSEQ Assay, a bias-controlled multiplex PCR, was used to amplify TCRbeta CDR3 regions from genomic DNA. The published analysis was carried out like this. The number of nucleated cells in each sample was estimated by amplification of reference gene primers within the assay. To quantify the absolute abundance of each unique TCRbeta CDR3 rearrangement, sequence reads were collapsed and filtered. For each sample, productive Simpson clonality was calculated as the square root of Simpson's diversity index over productive rearrangements. TCRdb obtained this table from immuneACCESS and retained in-frame rearrangements with V and J assigned. These tables miss some clones; where compared with another copy, unresolved V genes account for less than half of the shortfall, and the remainder is unexplained. Clone size and the V and J calls come from that table; the DNA yielded D and trimming. The sample data list roughly 110,000 clones, and approximately 80% of these were observed just once. 6.2% of the sample lies in the top ten.

Here is what the overall study found, with its caveats: The quantity of clinical and demographic metadata differed by source and by participant and was supplied without curation.

The germline V gene encodes CDR1 KGHSH and CDR2 LQKENI. The CDR3, from cysteine to phenylalanine, totals 13 residues. Just the 39-base CDR3 DNA is kept, in frame starting at base 1. V was cut back by 3 bases and J by 2 bases, leaving a gap of 7 bases between them. At one collaborating source in Seattle, patients were enrolled during active infection and were followed longitudinally through the course of disease. The collaborating institutions used their own protocols to collect whole blood in K2EDTA tubes. For TCRbeta analysis, collaborator samples were shipped as frozen whole blood, as isolated PBMCs, or as DNA extracted from either sample type. This clone was detected a few times. The antigen it recognizes is unknown. No per-base quality is available; no much larger clone lies one base away. Other DNA sequences in this sample translate to the same CDR3.

Sequenced sample: peripheral blood. The receptor was isolated from a man at least 80 years old with COVID-19, enrolled during active disease. The chain employs TRBV18 and TRBJ2-5; no D gene call is confident. The encoded CDR3 is CASSPPSQETQYF. The DNA sequence reads TGTGCCAGCTCACCGCCTAGTCAAGAGACCCAGTACTTC.